A single sample gave rise to the 15 T cell receptor beta chains below, sequenced in a study of neurological immune-mediated disorders. TCRdb analysed the 5' RACE reads with MiXCR anew, one entry per CDR3 protein. Altogether 20,000 to 30,000 distinct CDR3 sequences are present, about an eighth being singletons, with the ten largest covering 15% to 20%. Sequenced: PBMCs. The receptors shown here come from a woman aged 40 to 50 with HTLV-1-associated myelopathy (HAM/TSP).

This clonotype was found many times. The rearrangement links TRBV20-1 to TRBJ2-3; D unclear. The V end lost 3 bases, the J end lost 0 bases, and 13 bases lay between the germline ends. The length of the CDR3 is 15 residues. The germline CDR1 and CDR2 sequences are DFQATT and SNEGSKA (reference sequence). CDR3 in DNA: TGCAGTGCTAGCTCCCAGACGGATAGCACAGATACGCAGTATTTT. It is translated as CSASSQTDSTDTQYF.

This clonotype was seen many times. The chain links TRBV20-1 to TRBJ2-4; D is ambiguous. CDR3 length: 13 amino acids. Germline-derived CDR1 and CDR2 are DFQATT and SNEGSKA (reference sequence). V was clipped by 2 bases and J by 0 bases, with 5 bases between them. The CDR3 DNA reads as TGCAGTGCTAGAAGTCAAGCCAAAAACATTCAGTACTTC. The encoded protein is CSARSQAKNIQYF.

This clonotype appeared many times. V usage is TRBV15 and J usage is TRBJ2-1; TRBD2 matches at 7 bases. Germline V gene data show CDR1 as LNHNV and CDR2 as YYDKDF (reference sequence). With V trimmed by 0 bases and J by 2 bases, 1 base remained unmatched. CDR3 length equals 15 residues. This CDR3 reads CATSREAGTYNEQFF. The CDR3 nucleotides are TGTGCCACCAGCAGAGAAGCGGGGACCTACAATGAGCAGTTCTTC.

This clonotype was counted ten times or more. The rearrangement joins TRBV12-3 or TRBV12-4 to TRBJ2-1, with a possible D match to TRBD2 (5 bases). V was clipped by 3 bases and J by 5 bases, with 5 bases between them. This CDR3 spans 12 amino acids. The DNA of the CDR3 is TGTGCCAGCAGTTTCGGGGACAATGAGCAGTTCTTC. Its protein is CASSFGDNEQFF.

This clonotype was observed many times. The chain recombines TRBV4-1 with TRBJ2-2; D not resolved. This CDR3 comprises 14 residues. Germline loops: CDR1 MGHRA, CDR2 YSYEKL. Trimming pared 3 bases from V and 1 base from J, leaving 6 bases between. The CDR3 DNA follows: TGCGCCAGCAGCCATTCCGGGAACACCGGGGAGCTGTTTTTT. It codes for CASSHSGNTGELFF.

In this sample, this clonotype turned up many times. V usage is TRBV5-1 and J usage is TRBJ2-1, with D perhaps TRBD2 (7 bases). Germline V gene sequence: CDR1 SGHRS, CDR2 YFSETQ. V was clipped by 4 bases and J by 7 bases, with 12 bases between them. This CDR3 is built from 13 residues. The CDR3 sequence: CASSTGGGNEQFF. In DNA form, the CDR3 reads TGCGCCAGCAGCACGGGGGGCGGGAATGAGCAGTTCTTC.

This clonotype came up many times. The chain is built from TRBV15 and TRBJ2-2, with TRBD2 identical over 13 bases. Trimming cost V 0 bases and J 1 base; bases outside gene matches: 20. CDR1 is LNHNV and CDR2 is YYDKDF in the germline V gene (reference sequence). This CDR3 region has 24 residues. The CDR3 here is CATSRDFPTPTSGGASLNTGELFF. CDR3 DNA sequence: TGTGCCACCAGCAGAGATTTCCCTACCCCCACTAGCGGGGGGGCCTCACTGAACACCGGGGAGCTGTTTTTT.

The table lists this clonotype with many counts. J is TRBJ1-1 and V is TRBV7-6, with TRBD1 as a possible D gene (6 bases). Germline V gene lookup returns CDR1 SGHVS and CDR2 FNYEAQ. The CDR3 totals 13 residues. The V gene lost 5 bases and the J gene lost 3 bases, with 10 bases spanning the gap. Here the CDR3 reads CASSQGLDTEAFF. The CDR3 coding sequence is TGTGCCAGCAGCCAGGGGCTCGACACTGAAGCTTTCTTT.

The sample holds many counts of this clonotype. The CDR3 protein is CASSPRAQGGSYEQYF. DNA of the CDR3: TGTGCCAGCAGCCCAAGAGCACAGGGAGGATCCTACGAGCAGTACTTC. The chain links TRBV9 to TRBJ2-7, with D tentatively TRBD1 or TRBD2 (6 bases each). V was shortened by 4 bases and J by 1 base, with 18 bases between the two germline ends. Germline V gene lookup returns CDR1 SGDLS and CDR2 YYNGEE. This CDR3 is 16 amino acids long.

This clonotype showed up many times. V usage is TRBV21-1 and J usage is TRBJ1-5; TRBD1, the table's D call, lacks a check against the DNA. TRBV21-1 is listed as a pseudogene. This CDR3 comprises 16 residues. DNA of the CDR3: TGTGCCAGCAGCATGACAAGGGACAGTATCAATCAGCCCCAGCATTTT. The encoded protein is CASSMTRDSINQPQHF.

This clonotype was seen at least ten times. The J gene is TRBJ1-1, the V gene TRBV5-1; D is ambiguous. Germline CDR1 and CDR2: SGHRS and YFSETQ. This CDR3 has 13 amino acids. V was pared by 2 bases and J by 1 base, with 6 bases between. As DNA, the CDR3 is TGCGCCAGCAGCTTCGACGCGAACACTGAAGCTTTCTTT. This translates into CASSFDANTEAFF. The whole variable domain, remainder taken from reference TRBV5-1 and TRBJ1-1, is KAGVTQTPRYLIKTRGQQVTLSCSPISGHRSVSWYQQTPGQGLQFLFEYFSETQRNKGNFPGRFSGRQFSNSRSEMNVSTLELGDSALYLCASSFDANTEAFFGQGTRLTVV.

This clonotype was seen repeatedly, ten times or more. The chain is built from TRBV3-1 and TRBJ2-1; 9 positions match TRBD1. In germline, CDR1 is LGHDT, CDR2 YNNKEL (reference sequence). Unmatched junction bases numbered 3, after V lost 2 bases and J lost 7 bases. The CDR3 sequence is 14 residues long. The CDR3, as DNA: TGTGCCAGCAGCCAACCGACAGGGGGAAATGAGCAGTTCTTC. Its protein product is CASSQPTGGNEQFF.

The table lists this clonotype with many counts. The chain has TRBV5-6 and TRBJ1-4; D ambiguous. The CDR3 contains 9 residues. Germline lookup yields CDR1 SGHDT and CDR2 YYEEEE. Trimming stripped 10 bases from V and 8 bases from J, with 6 bases between. This chain's CDR3 is CAPREKLFF. The DNA for the CDR3 is TGTGCCCCCCGGGAAAAACTGTTTTTT.

This chain uses TRBV29-1 with TRBJ2-7; 8 positions match TRBD2. The CDR3 length is 16 residues. V shed 5 bases and J 7 bases; nucleotides not matched to a gene: 19. CDR1 is SQVTM, CDR2 ANQGSEA, per germline. This CDR3 reads CSVYSTVAGGPAEQYV. CDR3 sequence (DNA): TGCAGCGTTTATTCGACTGTCGCGGGGGGCCCCGCAGAGCAGTACGTC.

This clonotype came up many times. This rearrangement joins TRBV6-6 to TRBJ1-2, with 12 bases fitting TRBD1. The CDR3 has 18 amino acids. The junction had 12 bases not matched to a gene; V was cut back by 5 bases and J by 2 bases. Germline values: CDR1 MNHNY, CDR2 SVGAGI (reference sequence). CDR3 bases: TGTGCCAGCAGTCCCACTGGGACAGGGGGCTTAGTCAACTATGGCTACACCTTC. Encoded protein: CASSPTGTGGLVNYGYTF.